This T cell receptor (beta chain) was captured by sequencing in a study of CD8+ T cells in alopecia areata. The sequencing template was cDNA reverse transcribed from extracted RNA. Sequencing was performed with immunoSEQ multiplex PCR; in TCRdb, only in-frame clones are kept and a portion is missing. The table lists 100,000 to 150,000 clones, roughly 57% of them singletons. Treatment indicated: oral pan-JAK inhibitor, 5-10 mg twice daily. Findings and caveats of the study: Among the cells sequenced in scalp samples are also the resident alphabeta T cells of normal skin. Scalp clonality and expanded CD8+ clones among the top 100 were significantly decreased by tofacitinib.

This clone was detected a few times. No antigen is known for it. The sample in question was CD4+ T cells sorted from blood, obtained at week 4, from a patient treated with tofacitinib. This sequence was found in a human donor with alopecia areata.

CDR3 protein: CASKGYTGELFF. CDR3 DNA: TGTGCCAGTAAGGGATACACCGGGGAGCTGTTTTTT. This chain joins TRBV19 and TRBJ2-2, with no clear D. Germline CDR1 reads LNHDA; CDR2 reads SQIVND (reference sequence). The CDR3 runs 12 residues. Trimming removed 7 bases from V and 3 bases from J, with 6 bases in between.